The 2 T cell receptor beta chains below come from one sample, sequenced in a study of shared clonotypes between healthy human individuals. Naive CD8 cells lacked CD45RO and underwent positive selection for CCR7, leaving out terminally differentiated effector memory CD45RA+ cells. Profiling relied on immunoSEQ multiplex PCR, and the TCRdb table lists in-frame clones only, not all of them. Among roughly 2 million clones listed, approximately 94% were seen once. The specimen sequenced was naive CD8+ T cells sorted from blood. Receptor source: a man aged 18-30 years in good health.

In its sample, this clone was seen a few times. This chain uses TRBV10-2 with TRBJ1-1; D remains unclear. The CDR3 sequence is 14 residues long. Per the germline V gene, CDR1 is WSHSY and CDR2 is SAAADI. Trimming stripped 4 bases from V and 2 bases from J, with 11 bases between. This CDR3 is CASSAGRGNTEAFF. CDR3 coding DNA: TGCGCCAGCAGTGCCGGACGGGGAAACACTGAAGCTTTCTTT.

CDR3 nucleotides: TGTGCCAGCAGCTTAAACAGCTTCCAAGAGACCCAGTACTTC. Translation gives CASSLNSFQETQYF. This rearrangement joins TRBV7-2 to TRBJ2-5; D not resolved. Trimming shortened V by 2 bases and J by 1 base, and 8 bases separated the two germline ends. Germline assignment: CDR1 SGHTA and CDR2 FQGNSA. CDR3 length equals 14 residues.